This TCR beta chain was captured in a study of blood T cells in healthy people across ages. Across the whole study: Capture by template switching was about one barcoded beta molecule per two T cells. Findings and limits, study-wide: Estimates of total diversity, which came from one million sequenced T cells, were considered to be underestimates.

As for this clonotype: The antigen remains undetermined.

Alongside a J-beta primer mix, a sample-barcoded 5' primer served in a second PCR lasting 7 to 11 cycles. TCRdb redid the calling of the 5' RACE reads with MiXCR, one entry per CDR3 protein. The repertoire holds 250,000 to 300,000 distinct CDR3 sequences, with roughly 29% as singletons. Russia was home to the donors, healthy Caucasian individuals aged roughly 6 to 95. The sequence came from a woman aged 70-85 years in good health. The sequencing sample was made of blood.

The CDR3 nucleotides are TGCAGTGCTACCCGGGACTCGATCTACAATGAGCAGTTCTTC. It specifies CSATRDSIYNEQFF. The J gene is TRBJ2-1, the V gene TRBV20-1, with TRBD2 as a possible D gene (6 bases). The CDR3 loop spans 14 amino acids. Germline V gene lookup returns CDR1 DFQATT and CDR2 SNEGSKA (reference sequence). Between the trimmed V and J ends, which lost 4 bases and 3 bases, there was a span of 13 bases.